The rows below give T cell receptor beta chains drawn from one sample of a study of CD8+CD57+ T cells in acquired aplastic anemia. TCRdb re-analysed the reads in MiXCR, keeping a single row per CDR3 protein. The sample shows some 160,000 distinct CDR3 sequences, about 45% of them seen only once. The sample comprised sorted CD4+, CD8+, or CD8+CD57+ T cells (not recorded which) from PBMCs. Receptors originate from a human donor with aplastic anemia. CDR3s include the opening cysteine and the closing phenylalanine or tryptophan. D genes are given only for firm matches. Expanded clones are given a class, and other clones once, few, many or no size at all.

J gene	V gene	D gene	clone size	CDR3 DNA	CDR3 protein
TRBJ2-5	TRBV12-3/TRBV12-4	TRBD1	many	TGTGCCAGCAGTTTAATGGGACAGGGACAAGAGACCCAGTACTTC	CASSLMGQGQETQYF
TRBJ1-5	TRBV7-9	-	few	TGTGCCAGCAGCTTAGATCTCGGCAATCAGCCCCAGCATTTT	CASSLDLGNQPQHF
TRBJ1-5	TRBV29-1	-	-	TGCAGCGTTTCGTCCGCAAATCAGCCCCAGCATTTT	CSVSSANQPQHF
TRBJ2-3	TRBV19	-	-	TGTGCCAGTAGAGCAGATACGCAGTATTTT	CASRADTQYF
TRBJ1-2	TRBV10-3	-	-	TGTGCCATCAGCGAGGACGGAAACTATGGCTACACCTTC	CAISEDGNYGYTF
TRBJ2-7	TRBV2	TRBD2	-	TGTGCCAGCGTGACTAGCGGGAGGGCCTACGAGCAGTACTTC	CASVTSGRAYEQYF
TRBJ2-7	TRBV7-9	-	-	TGTGCCAGCAGTCGACAGGCTACCTACGAGCAGTACTTC	CASSRQATYEQYF
TRBJ2-7	TRBV6-1	TRBD1	many	TGTGCCAGCAGGCACTTCGGGACAGGGGAATCCTACGAGCAGTACTTC	CASRHFGTGESYEQYF
TRBJ1-3	TRBV16	-	-	TGTGCCAGCAGCCAAGGAAACACCATATATTTT	CASSQGNTIYF
TRBJ2-1	TRBV5-1	TRBD2	-	TGCGCCAGCAGCTTGTTGCTAGCGGGTAATGAGCAGTTCTTC	CASSLLLAGNEQFF
TRBJ2-2	TRBV6-1	-	many	TGTGCCAGCAGTGCGGGCCTCGGGAACACCGGGGAGCTGTTTTTT	CASSAGLGNTGELFF
TRBJ1-3	TRBV5-1	TRBD1	few	TGCGCCAGCAGCTCGGGACAGGGGGGAAACACCATATATTTT	CASSSGQGGNTIYF
TRBJ1-5	TRBV29-1	-	few	TGCAGCGTTACGATCGATCAGCCCCAGCATTTT	CSVTIDQPQHF
TRBJ2-2	TRBV24-1	-	-	TGTGCCACCAGTGGAGTAGACACCGGGGAGCTGTTTTTT	CATSGVDTGELFF
TRBJ2-1	TRBV7-3	TRBD2	many	TGTGCCAGCAGACCCGCCGGGACTAGCAGCAATGAGCAGTTCTTC	CASRPAGTSSNEQFF
TRBJ1-1	TRBV20-1	-	-	TGCAGTGCTAGTCGCGGGGCTGAAGCTTTCTTT	CSASRGAEAFF
TRBJ2-1	TRBV20-1	TRBD2	many	TGCAGTGCTAGAGATCTAGCGGGAGATTACAATGAGCAGTTCTTC	CSARDLAGDYNEQFF
TRBJ2-1	TRBV2	-	-	TGTGCCAGCAGTGGGGGGGACAATGAGCAGTTCTTC	CASSGGDNEQFF
TRBJ1-3	TRBV11-2	TRBD1	-	TGTGCCAGCAGCTTACGACAGGGGGGCTCTGGAAACACCATATATTTT	CASSLRQGGSGNTIYF
TRBJ2-7	TRBV29-1	TRBD2	-	TGCAGCGTGGCCCCCGGGACTAGGGCCTACGAGCAGTACTTC	CSVAPGTRAYEQYF
TRBJ1-2	TRBV5-1	TRBD1	-	TGCGCCAGCAGCTTGGAGTCGCCAGGGGGTAACTACGACTACACCTTC	CASSLESPGGNYDYTF
TRBJ1-1	TRBV12-3/TRBV12-4	-	many	TGTGCCAGCAGTTACACAGAGAACACTGAAGCTTTCTTT	CASSYTENTEAFF
TRBJ2-3	TRBV2	-	many	TGTGCCAGCAGCACAGGGTGGAGCACAGATACGCAGTATTTT	CASSTGWSTDTQYF
TRBJ2-5	TRBV2	TRBD1	-	TGTGCCATCCTTGACAGGGAGGAGACCCAGTACTTC	CAILDREETQYF
TRBJ2-6	TRBV19	-	many	TGTGCCAGTAGTATAGTTTGGGCCAACGTCCTGACTTTC	CASSIVWANVLTF
TRBJ2-7	TRBV20-1	-	-	TGCAGTGCTAGCACCTCAGTGACCGATTACTACGAGCAGTACTTC	CSASTSVTDYYEQYF
TRBJ1-3	TRBV25-1	-	-	TGTGCCAGCAGTGAATCGGGGAATTATGGCTACACCATATATTTT	CASSESGNYGYTIYF
TRBJ1-1	TRBV9	-	-	TGTGCCAGCAGCGACCAACCGTTAACGCGAGCTTTCTTT	CASSDQPLTRAFF
TRBJ2-7	TRBV7-2	-	once	TGTGCCAGCAGCTTAGCAGGGGACATCTACGAGCAGTACTTC	CASSLAGDIYEQYF
TRBJ1-6	TRBV12-5	-	many	TGTGCTAGTGGTTTGGCGGGGCCAGGATATTATTCACCCCTCCACTTT	CASGLAGPGYYSPLHF
TRBJ2-5	TRBV7-6	-	many	TGTGCCAGCAGCTTAATGGAGGGGCTTTGGGAGACCCAGTACTTC	CASSLMEGLWETQYF
TRBJ1-1	TRBV25-1	-	medium-sized	TGTGCCAGCAGTGAGGGGGACGCCTGGGAACGGGAAGCTTTCTTT	CASSEGDAWEREAFF
TRBJ2-3	TRBV12-5	TRBD2	many	TGTGCTAGCGGGACTAGCGGCACAGATACGCAGTATTTT	CASGTSGTDTQYF
TRBJ2-1	TRBV10-1	TRBD2	-	TGCGCCAGCAGTCTTGGACTAGTCCCTTACAATGAGCAGTTCTTC	CASSLGLVPYNEQFF
TRBJ1-2	TRBV7-6	TRBD1	many	TGTGCCAGCAGCTCGGGACAGGGTGTCTATGGCTACACCTTC	CASSSGQGVYGYTF
TRBJ2-3	TRBV10-3	-	-	TGTGCCATCAGTGAGTTCCCGCAGTATTTT	CAISEFPQYF
TRBJ1-2	TRBV10-3	-	-	TGTGCCACAACTAACGACGGCCACTCTGGAAACACCTTC	CATTNDGHSGNTF
TRBJ2-5	TRBV7-3	-	many	TGTGCCAGCAGCTTAAGGGGGGCCCAAGAGACCCAGTACTTC	CASSLRGAQETQYF
TRBJ2-5	TRBV19	TRBD2	-	TGTGCCACCACGACTAGCGGCCAGCAAGAGACCCAGTACTTC	CATTTSGQQETQYF
TRBJ1-2	TRBV2	-	-	TGTGCCAGGAGTATTAAGCCGGGACTGCTCTATGGCTACACCTTC	CARSIKPGLLYGYTF
TRBJ1-1	TRBV15	-	few	TGTGCCACTAAACAGTGGCTGAACACTGAAGCTTTCTTT	CATKQWLNTEAFF
TRBJ2-3	TRBV20-1	TRBD2	-	TGCAGTGCTAGGCCTGGGGGACTAGGACGCACAGATACGCAGTATTTT	CSARPGGLGRTDTQYF
TRBJ2-3	TRBV25-1	TRBD1	-	TGTGCCAGCAGTGTTGGGACAGGGGCAACAGATACGCAGTATTTT	CASSVGTGATDTQYF
TRBJ2-2	TRBV5-1	TRBD2	many	TGCGCCAGCAGCAGGACTAGCGTTGACACCGGGGAGCTGTTTTTT	CASSRTSVDTGELFF
TRBJ2-6	TRBV5-5	-	many	TGTGCCAGCAGCTTTGCCGACATATCCTCGTCTGGGGCCAACGTCCTGACTTTC	CASSFADISSSGANVLTF
TRBJ1-2	TRBV29-1	-	-	TGCAGCGCATGGGAGGGGGGCGACTATGGCTACACCTTC	CSAWEGGDYGYTF
TRBJ2-7	TRBV7-3	TRBD1	once	TGTGCCAGCAGCTTATCCGGGACAGGGACCCTCAAGCAGTACTTC	CASSLSGTGTLKQYF
TRBJ2-1	TRBV5-4	TRBD2	many	TGTGCCAGCACCTCCCAACGGGCTAGCGGGAGCTACAATGAGCAGTTCTTC	CASTSQRASGSYNEQFF
TRBJ2-5	TRBV12-3/TRBV12-4	TRBD1	few	TGTGCCAGCAGTGCACAGGGGGATGAGACCCAGTACTTC	CASSAQGDETQYF
TRBJ2-7	TRBV5-4	TRBD2	-	TGTGCCAGCAGCTTTAGCGGGGGTAGAGAGGAGCAGTACTTC	CASSFSGGREEQYF
TRBJ1-2	TRBV5-6	TRBD1	many	TGTGCCAGCAGCTTGATGGGACAGCTCTATGGCTACACCTTC	CASSLMGQLYGYTF
TRBJ1-5	TRBV7-2	-	many	TGTGCCAGCAGCTTCTTCCGGAATCAGCCCCAGCATTTT	CASSFFRNQPQHF
TRBJ2-7	TRBV11-2	TRBD2	-	TGTGCCAGCAGCTTCGAACGGGGGGGGACCTACGAGCAGTACTTC	CASSFERGGTYEQYF
TRBJ2-2	TRBV5-1	TRBD1	many	TGCGCCAGCAGCCCGACGGACAGGGTAACCGGGGAGCTGTTTTTT	CASSPTDRVTGELFF
TRBJ2-2	TRBV24-1	TRBD1	-	TGTGCCACCAGTGATGCGGACAGGGCAACCGGGGAGCTGTTTTTT	CATSDADRATGELFF
TRBJ2-2	TRBV11-3	-	many	TGTGCCAGCAGCTTACTGTTGGGGGACACCGGGGAGCTGTTTTTT	CASSLLLGDTGELFF
TRBJ2-1	TRBV10-3	-	-	TGTGCCGTCAGTGAGGATTTTGAGCGGTTCTTC	CAVSEDFERFF
TRBJ1-5	TRBV7-2	-	-	TGTGCCAGCAGCGAAAGGGGGAGCAATCAGCCCCAGCATTTT	CASSERGSNQPQHF